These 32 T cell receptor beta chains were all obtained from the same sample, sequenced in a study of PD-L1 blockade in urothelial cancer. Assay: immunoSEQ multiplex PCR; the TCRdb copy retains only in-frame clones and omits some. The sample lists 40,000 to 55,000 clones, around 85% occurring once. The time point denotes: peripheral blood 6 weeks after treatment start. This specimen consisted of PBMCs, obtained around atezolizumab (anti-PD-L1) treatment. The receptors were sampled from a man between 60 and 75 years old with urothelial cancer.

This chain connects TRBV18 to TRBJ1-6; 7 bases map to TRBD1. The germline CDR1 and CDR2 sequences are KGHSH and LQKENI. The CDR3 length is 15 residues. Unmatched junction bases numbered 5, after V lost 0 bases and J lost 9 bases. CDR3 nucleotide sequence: TGTGCCAGCTCACCACCCGGCAGGGGGGCTTCACCCCTCCACTTT. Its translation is CASSPPGRGASPLHF. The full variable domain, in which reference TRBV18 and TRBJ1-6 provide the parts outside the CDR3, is NAGVMQNPRHLVRRRGQEARLRCSPMKGHSHVYWYRQLPEEGLKFMVYLQKENIIDESGMPKERFSAEFPKEGPSILRIQQVVRGDSAAYFCASSPPGRGASPLHFGNGTRLTVT.

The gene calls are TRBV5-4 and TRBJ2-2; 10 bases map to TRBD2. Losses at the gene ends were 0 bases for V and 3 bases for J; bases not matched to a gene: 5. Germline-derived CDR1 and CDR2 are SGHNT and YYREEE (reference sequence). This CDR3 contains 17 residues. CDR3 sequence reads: CASSLGTSGAYTGELFF. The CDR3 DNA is TGTGCCAGCAGCTTGGGTACTAGCGGGGCCTACACCGGGGAGCTGTTTTTT.

CDR3 sequence reads: CAWKVAGATDTQYF. DNA of the CDR3: TGTGCCTGGAAGGTAGCGGGGGCCACAGATACGCAGTATTTT. The chain uses TRBV30 and TRBJ2-3; 9 bases agree with TRBD2. CDR3 size: 14 residues. V gave up 4 bases and J gave up 2 bases; unmatched junction bases: 4. The germline V gene has CDR1 GTSNPN and CDR2 SVGIG (reference sequence).

The CDR3, as DNA: TGTGCCAGCAGCGGGGAGGGGACAGGGGGCTGGGATGGCTACACCTTC. Its protein is CASSGEGTGGWDGYTF. This chain joins TRBV9 and TRBJ1-2; TRBD1 agrees at 12 bases. The CDR3 totals 16 residues. CDR1 SGDLS and CDR2 YYNGEE come from the germline V gene. The J segment lost 6 bases and the V segment lost 3 bases, leaving 9 bases of the junction unmatched. The full variable domain, completed using reference TRBV9 and TRBJ1-2, is DSGVTQTPKHLITATGQRVTLRCSPRSGDLSVYWYQQSLDQGLQFLIQYYNGEERAKGNILERFSAQQFPDLHSELNLSSLELGDSALYFCASSGEGTGGWDGYTFGSGTRLTVV.

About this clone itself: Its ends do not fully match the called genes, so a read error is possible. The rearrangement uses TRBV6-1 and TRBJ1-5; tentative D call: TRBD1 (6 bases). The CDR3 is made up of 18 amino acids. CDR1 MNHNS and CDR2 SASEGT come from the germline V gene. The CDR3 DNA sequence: TGTGCCAGCAGTGAAGCGAATCTCTGGACAGTCAGCAACCAGCCCCAGCATTTT. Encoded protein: CASSEANLWTVSNQPQHF.

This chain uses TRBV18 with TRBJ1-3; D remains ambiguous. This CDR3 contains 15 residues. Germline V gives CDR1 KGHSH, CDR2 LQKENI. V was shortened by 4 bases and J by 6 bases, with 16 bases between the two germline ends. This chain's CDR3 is CASSRDEGLVNTIYF. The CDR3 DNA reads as TGTGCCAGCTCACGAGACGAGGGATTGGTAAACACCATATATTTT.

This CDR3 reads CASSTTGVSSGNTIYF. The CDR3, as DNA: TGTGCCAGCAGCACAACAGGGGTGAGCTCTGGAAACACCATATATTTT. V and J are TRBV7-2 and TRBJ1-3, with 7 bases matching TRBD1. The CDR3 is 16 residues long. Germline-derived CDR1 and CDR2 are SGHTA and FQGNSA. Losses at the gene ends were 5 bases for V and 0 bases for J; bases not matched to a gene: 7.

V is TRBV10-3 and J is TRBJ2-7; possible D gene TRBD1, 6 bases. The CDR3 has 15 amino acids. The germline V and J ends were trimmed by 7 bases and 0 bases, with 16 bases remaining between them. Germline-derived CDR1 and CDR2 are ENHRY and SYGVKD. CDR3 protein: CAINPTGIGSYEQYF. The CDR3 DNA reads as TGTGCCATCAACCCAACAGGGATTGGCTCCTACGAGCAGTACTTC.

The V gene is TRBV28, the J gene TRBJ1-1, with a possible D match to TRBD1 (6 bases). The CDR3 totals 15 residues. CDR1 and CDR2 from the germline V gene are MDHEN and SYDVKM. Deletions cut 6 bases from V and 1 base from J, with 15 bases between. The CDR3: CASRRGGGGNTEAFF. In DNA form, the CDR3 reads TGTGCCAGCAGGCGCGGGGGGGGCGGGAACACTGAAGCTTTCTTT. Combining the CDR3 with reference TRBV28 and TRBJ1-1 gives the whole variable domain DVKVTQSSRYLVKRTGEKVFLECVQDMDHENMFWYRQDPGLGLRLIYFSYDVKMKEKGDIPEGYSVSREKKERFSLILESASTNQTSMYLCASRRGGGGNTEAFFGQGTRLTVV.

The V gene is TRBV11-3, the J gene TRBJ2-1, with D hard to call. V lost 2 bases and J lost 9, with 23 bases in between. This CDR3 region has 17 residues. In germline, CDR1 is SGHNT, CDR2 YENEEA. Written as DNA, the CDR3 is TGTGCCAGCAGCTTATTTTCTGGCCGACACCCGGCTTCTGAGCAGTTCTTC. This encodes CASSLFSGRHPASEQFF.

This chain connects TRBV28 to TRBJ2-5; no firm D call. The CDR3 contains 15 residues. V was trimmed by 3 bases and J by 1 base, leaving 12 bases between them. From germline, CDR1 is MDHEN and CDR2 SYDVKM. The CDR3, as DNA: TGTGCCAGCAGTTTCTCAGGATCAGCCCAAGAGACCCAGTACTTC. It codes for CASSFSGSAQETQYF.

CDR3 protein: CASSPNRGPVNSPLHF. Written as DNA, the CDR3 is TGCGCCAGCAGCCCGAACAGGGGGCCGGTTAATTCACCCCTCCACTTT. The V gene is TRBV4-1, the J gene TRBJ1-6; 9 nucleotides align to TRBD1. With V trimmed by 4 bases and J by 6 bases, 7 bases remained unmatched. Germline V gene data show CDR1 as MGHRA and CDR2 as YSYEKL. The CDR3 totals 16 residues.

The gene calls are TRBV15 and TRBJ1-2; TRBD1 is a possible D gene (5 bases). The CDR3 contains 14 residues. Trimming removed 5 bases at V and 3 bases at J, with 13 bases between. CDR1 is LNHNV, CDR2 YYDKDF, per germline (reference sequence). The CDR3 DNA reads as TGTGCCACCAGCCCCGGAGGGGCGGACTATGGCTACACCTTC. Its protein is CATSPGGADYGYTF.

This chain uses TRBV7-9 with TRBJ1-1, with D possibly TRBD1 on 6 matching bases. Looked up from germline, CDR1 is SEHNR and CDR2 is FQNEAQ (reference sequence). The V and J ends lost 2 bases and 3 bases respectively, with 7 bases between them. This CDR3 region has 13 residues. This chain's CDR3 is CASSLSGDTEAFF. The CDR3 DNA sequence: TGTGCCAGCAGCTTATCAGGGGACACTGAAGCTTTCTTT. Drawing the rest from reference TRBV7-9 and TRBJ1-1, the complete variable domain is DTGVSQNPRHKITKRGQNVTFRCDPISEHNRLYWYRQTLGQGPEFLTYFQNEAQLEKSRLLSDRFSAERPKGSFSTLEIQRTEQGDSAMYLCASSLSGDTEAFFGQGTRLTVV.

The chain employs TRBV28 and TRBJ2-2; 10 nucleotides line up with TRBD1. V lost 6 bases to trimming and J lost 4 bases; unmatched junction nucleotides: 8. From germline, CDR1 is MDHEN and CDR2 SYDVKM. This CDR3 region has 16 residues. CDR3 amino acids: CASRGTGTGATGELFF. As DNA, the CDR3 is TGTGCCAGCAGGGGTACCGGGACAGGGGCCACCGGGGAGCTGTTTTTT.

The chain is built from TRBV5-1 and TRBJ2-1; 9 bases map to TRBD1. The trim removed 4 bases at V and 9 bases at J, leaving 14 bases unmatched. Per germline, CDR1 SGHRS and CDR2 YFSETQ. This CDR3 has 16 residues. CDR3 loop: CASSPPGTGIQAEQFF. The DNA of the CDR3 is TGCGCCAGCAGCCCGCCGGGGACAGGGATCCAGGCTGAGCAGTTCTTC.

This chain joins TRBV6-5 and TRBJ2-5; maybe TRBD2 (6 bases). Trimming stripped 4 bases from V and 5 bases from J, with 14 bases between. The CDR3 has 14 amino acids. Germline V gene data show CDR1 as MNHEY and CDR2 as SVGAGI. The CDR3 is CASSSSGTGETQYF. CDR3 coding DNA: TGTGCCAGCAGTTCCTCCGGGACTGGTGAGACCCAGTACTTC.

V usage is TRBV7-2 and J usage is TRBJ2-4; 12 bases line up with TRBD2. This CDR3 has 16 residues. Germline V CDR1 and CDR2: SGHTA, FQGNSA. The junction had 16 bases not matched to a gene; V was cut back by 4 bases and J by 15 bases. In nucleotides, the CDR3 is TGTGCCAGCAGCTCCGAGACTAGCGGGGGACCTCGGGGCCTGTACTTC. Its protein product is CASSSETSGGPRGLYF.

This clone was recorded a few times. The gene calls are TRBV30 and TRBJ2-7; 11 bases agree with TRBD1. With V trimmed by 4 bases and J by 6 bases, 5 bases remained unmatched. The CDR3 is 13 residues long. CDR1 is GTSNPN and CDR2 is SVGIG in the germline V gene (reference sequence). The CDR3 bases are TGTGCCTGGAAGGGGACAGGGGGGGTCGAGCAGTACTTC. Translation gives CAWKGTGGVEQYF.

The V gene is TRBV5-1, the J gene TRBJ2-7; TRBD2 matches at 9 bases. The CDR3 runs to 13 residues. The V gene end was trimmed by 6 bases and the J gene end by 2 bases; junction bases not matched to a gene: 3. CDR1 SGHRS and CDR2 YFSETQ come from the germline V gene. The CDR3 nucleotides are TGCGCCAGCACGCGGGGGGGGACCTACGAGCAGTACTTC. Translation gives CASTRGGTYEQYF. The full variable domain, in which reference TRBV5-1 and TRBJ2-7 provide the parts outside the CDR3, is KAGVTQTPRYLIKTRGQQVTLSCSPISGHRSVSWYQQTPGQGLQFLFEYFSETQRNKGNFPGRFSGRQFSNSRSEMNVSTLELGDSALYLCASTRGGTYEQYFGPGTRLTVT.

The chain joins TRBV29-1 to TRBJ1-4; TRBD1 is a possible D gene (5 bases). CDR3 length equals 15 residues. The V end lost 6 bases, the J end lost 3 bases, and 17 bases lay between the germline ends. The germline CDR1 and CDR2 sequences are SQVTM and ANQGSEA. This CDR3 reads CSVAADTRPNEKLFF. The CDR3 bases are TGCAGCGTCGCCGCGGACACTCGTCCTAATGAAAAACTGTTTTTT.

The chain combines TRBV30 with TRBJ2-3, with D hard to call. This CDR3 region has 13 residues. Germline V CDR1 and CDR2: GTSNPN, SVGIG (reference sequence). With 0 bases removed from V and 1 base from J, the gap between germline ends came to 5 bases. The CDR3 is CAWSVTGTDTQYF. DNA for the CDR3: TGTGCCTGGAGTGTAACTGGCACAGATACGCAGTATTTT.

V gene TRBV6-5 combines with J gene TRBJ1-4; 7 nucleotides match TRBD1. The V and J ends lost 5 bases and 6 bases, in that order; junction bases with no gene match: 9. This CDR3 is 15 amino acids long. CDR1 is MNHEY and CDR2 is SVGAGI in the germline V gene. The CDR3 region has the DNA TGTGCCAGCAGTAGGGGTAAGGGGGCCGATGAAAAACTGTTTTTT. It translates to CASSRGKGADEKLFF.

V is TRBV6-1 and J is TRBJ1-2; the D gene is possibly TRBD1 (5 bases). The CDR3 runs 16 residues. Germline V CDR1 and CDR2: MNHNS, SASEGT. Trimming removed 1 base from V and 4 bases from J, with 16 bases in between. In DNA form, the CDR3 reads TGTGCCAGCAGTGAAGAGTTGTGGGGGGACGGCTATGGCTACACCTTC. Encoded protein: CASSEELWGDGYGYTF.

The DNA for the CDR3 is TGTGCCAGTAGATCTCCGAGGGAGCAGTACTTC. This codes for CASRSPREQYF. V usage is TRBV28 and J usage is TRBJ2-7; D call uncertain. With 9 bases removed from V and 7 bases from J, the gap between germline ends came to 13 bases. This CDR3 is 11 amino acids long. Germline V gene sequence: CDR1 MDHEN, CDR2 SYDVKM.

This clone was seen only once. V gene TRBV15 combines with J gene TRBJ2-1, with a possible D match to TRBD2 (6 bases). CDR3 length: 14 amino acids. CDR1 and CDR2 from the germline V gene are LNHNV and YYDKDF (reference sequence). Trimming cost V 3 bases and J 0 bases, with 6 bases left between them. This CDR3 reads CATSSGGSYNEQFF. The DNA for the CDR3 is TGTGCCACCAGCAGCGGGGGCTCCTACAATGAGCAGTTCTTC.

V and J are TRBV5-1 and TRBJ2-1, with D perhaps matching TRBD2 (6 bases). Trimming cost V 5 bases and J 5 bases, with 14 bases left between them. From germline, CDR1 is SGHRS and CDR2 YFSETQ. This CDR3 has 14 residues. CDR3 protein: CASSVLGGDNEQFF. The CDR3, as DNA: TGCGCCAGCAGTGTGTTAGGCGGGGACAATGAGCAGTTCTTC.

Written as DNA, the CDR3 is TGTGCCAGCAGCCCCTTCCCGGGACAAAATACCAATCAGCCCCAGCATTTT. Translating it yields CASSPFPGQNTNQPQHF. V and J are TRBV6-9 and TRBJ1-5; maybe TRBD1 (6 bases). This CDR3 contains 17 residues. Germline V CDR1 and CDR2: MNHGY, SVAAGI. The V gene lost 6 bases and the J gene lost 3 bases, with 21 bases spanning the gap.

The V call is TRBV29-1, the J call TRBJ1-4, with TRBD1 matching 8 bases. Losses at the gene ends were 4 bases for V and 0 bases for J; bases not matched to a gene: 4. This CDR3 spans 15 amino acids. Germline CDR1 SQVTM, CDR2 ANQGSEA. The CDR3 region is CSVVGQDTTNEKLFF. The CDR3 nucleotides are TGCAGCGTTGTGGGACAGGATACAACTAATGAAAAACTGTTTTTT.

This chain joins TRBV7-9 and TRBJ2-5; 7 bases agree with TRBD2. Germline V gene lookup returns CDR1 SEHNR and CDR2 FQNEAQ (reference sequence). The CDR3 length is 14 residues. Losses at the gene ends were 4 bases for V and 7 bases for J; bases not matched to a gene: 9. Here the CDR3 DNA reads TGTGCCAGCAGCTCAGGAATGGGGGAGGGGACCCAGTACTTC. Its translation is CASSSGMGEGTQYF.

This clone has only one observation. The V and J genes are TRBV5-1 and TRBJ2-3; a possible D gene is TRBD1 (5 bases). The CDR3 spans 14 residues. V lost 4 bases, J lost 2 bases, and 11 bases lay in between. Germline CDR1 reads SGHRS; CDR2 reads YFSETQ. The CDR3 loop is CASSKDKLTDTQYF. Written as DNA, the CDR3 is TGCGCCAGCAGCAAGGACAAACTCACAGATACGCAGTATTTT.

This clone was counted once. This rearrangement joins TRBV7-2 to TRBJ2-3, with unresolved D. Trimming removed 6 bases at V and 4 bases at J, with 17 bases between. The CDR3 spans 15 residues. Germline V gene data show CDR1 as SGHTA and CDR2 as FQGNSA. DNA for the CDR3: TGTGCCAGCAGTGTTAGTTATAGTCGCGCAGATACGCAGTATTTT. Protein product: CASSVSYSRADTQYF.